This T cell receptor beta chain was sequenced during a study of identical twins. Every one of the donors was a healthy Caucasian. TCRdb re-derived calls from the 5' RACE reads in MiXCR, one entry per CDR3 protein. The sample includes 200,000 to 250,000 distinct CDR3 sequences, approximately 12% of them seen just once. The study's findings and limits: Alpha sequences out of frame and shared by twins had excess low generation probability. Weaker excess twin sharing was observed in beta out-of-frame sequences.

This clonotype was picked up many times. The target antigen is unknown. This sample was shared with a second study, whose subject was yellow fever vaccine responses in identical twins.

Sequencing was performed on memory (CD45RO+) T cells sorted from blood. The sequence derives from a woman in her late teens or twenties in good health.

In nucleotides, the CDR3 is TGTGCCAGCAGTGAGTGGGGCGGCTCATTCTTC. Protein: CASSEWGGSFF. The rearrangement uses TRBV2 and TRBJ2-1; tentatively, D is TRBD1 (5 bases). The CDR3 extends over 11 amino acids. Trimming left V 3 bases short and J 16 bases short, with 13 bases between. The germline gives CDR1 SNHLY, CDR2 FYNNEI.